The 7 T cell receptor beta chains below come from one sample, sequenced in a study of OX40 agonist ivuxolimab in advanced cancers. Using immunoSEQ multiplex PCR, the repertoire was profiled, and TCRdb retains in-frame clones only, with some absent. The data contain approximately 77,000 clones, 91% of them singletons. The input for sequencing was CD4+ or CD8+ T cells sorted from blood, taken in a trial of the OX40 agonist ivuxolimab. These TCRs come from an adult with an advanced solid tumor such as melanoma, head and neck, liver or kidney cancer.

Here the CDR3 reads CASSPSYNQPQHF. CDR3 DNA: TGTGCCAGCAGCCCGAGCTACAATCAGCCCCAGCATTTT. V is TRBV28 and J is TRBJ1-5; D is undetermined. This CDR3 comprises 13 residues. Germline V gives CDR1 MDHEN, CDR2 SYDVKM. V lost 6 bases and J 3 bases, leaving 9 bases between the germline ends.

This chain uses TRBV7-2 with TRBJ2-1, with D uncertain. CDR1 SGHTA and CDR2 FQGNSA come from the germline V gene. The CDR3 has 11 residues. The V gene lost 5 bases and the J gene lost 4 bases, with 3 bases spanning the gap. The CDR3 region is CASSNYNEQFF. The CDR3 nucleotides read TGTGCCAGCAGCAATTACAATGAGCAGTTCTTC. The entire variable domain, with the rest obtained from reference TRBV7-2 and TRBJ2-1, is as follows: GAGVSQSPSNKVTEKGKDVELRCDPISGHTALYWYRQSLGQGLEFLIYFQGNSAPDKSGLPSDRFSAERTGGSVSTLTIQRTQQEDSAVYLCASSNYNEQFFGPGTRLTVL.

In the case of this clone: The sample contains more than one DNA sequence encoding this CDR3. J is TRBJ2-7 and V is TRBV5-4; D is unclear. This CDR3 has 12 amino acids. V was pared by 0 bases and J by 3 bases, with 4 bases between. CDR1 SGHNT and CDR2 YYREEE come from the germline V gene (reference sequence). The CDR3 loop is CASSLGGYEQYF. As DNA, the CDR3 is TGTGCCAGCAGCTTGGGGGGCTACGAGCAGTACTTC.

The chain has TRBV7-9 and TRBJ2-1, with D possibly being TRBD1 or TRBD2 (5 bases each). V was clipped by 6 bases and J by 7 bases, with 13 bases between them. Germline-derived CDR1 and CDR2 are SEHNR and FQNEAQ (reference sequence). This CDR3 region has 13 residues. The CDR3 DNA reads TGTGCCAGCAGATACCCCGGGACGAATGAGCAGTTCTTC. The encoded protein is CASRYPGTNEQFF.

CDR3 region: CASSSGQGGATYNEQFF. The DNA for the CDR3 is TGTGCCAGCAGTTCGGGACAGGGGGGGGCAACGTACAATGAGCAGTTCTTC. J is TRBJ2-1 and V is TRBV27; 11 bases line up with TRBD1. Germline V CDR1 and CDR2: MNHEY, SMNVEV (reference sequence). The CDR3 extends over 17 amino acids. After removal of 4 bases from V and 4 bases from J, the junction contained 9 bases not matched to a gene.

The V call is TRBV6-1, the J call TRBJ2-3; maybe TRBD2 (7 bases). CDR1 is MNHNS and CDR2 is SASEGT in the germline V gene. V was trimmed by 3 bases and J by 0 bases, leaving 13 bases between them. CDR3 size: 16 residues. CDR3 bases: TGTGCCAGCAGTGAGCGGGGGCCCCCTAGCACAGATACGCAGTATTTT. Translating it yields CASSERGPPSTDTQYF.

The chain has TRBV28 and TRBJ2-3, with a possible D match to TRBD1 (5 bases). V lost 1 base, J lost 6 bases, and 14 bases lay in between. The CDR3 spans 15 residues. Per the germline V gene, CDR1 is MDHEN and CDR2 is SYDVKM. The CDR3 here is CASSLLRRSGDTQYF. In nucleotides, the CDR3 is TGTGCCAGCAGTTTATTACGGCGGTCAGGGGATACGCAGTATTTT.